The sequence of this T cell receptor beta chain was determined in a study of cytomegalovirus exposure and HLA in healthy donors. This CDR3 contains 15 residues. Trimming took off 6 bases at V and 2 bases at J, with 15 bases between the two ends. Germline V CDR1 and CDR2: SGHTA, FQGTGA. TCRdb keeps only in-frame clones here, not all; method: immunoSEQ multiplex PCR. Altogether 90,000 to 120,000 clones are present, 70% to 85% being singletons, with the ten largest covering around 3%. On this clone itself: The antigen remains unidentified.

Study results and caveats: It was reported that the classifier diagnosed cytomegalovirus status with high specificity and sensitivity in both the original and validation cohorts. Many donors carried some public TCRs, although rarity characterized most TCR sequences.

The rearrangement uses TRBV7-3 and TRBJ2-3; D may be TRBD2 (6 bases). The source of this sequence is a woman aged 18-35 years in good health and CMV-seronegative. The material sequenced was PBMCs. CDR3 protein: CASSEAGTYTDTQYF. CDR3 DNA: TGTGCCAGCAGTGAAGCGGGCACCTACACAGATACGCAGTATTTT. Combining the CDR3 with reference TRBV7-3 and TRBJ2-3 gives the whole variable domain GAGVSQTPSNKVTEKGKYVELRCDPISGHTALYWYRQSLGQGPEFLIYFQGTGAADDSGLPNDRFFAVRPEGSVSTLKIQRTERGDSAVYLCASSEAGTYTDTQYFGPGTRLTVL.